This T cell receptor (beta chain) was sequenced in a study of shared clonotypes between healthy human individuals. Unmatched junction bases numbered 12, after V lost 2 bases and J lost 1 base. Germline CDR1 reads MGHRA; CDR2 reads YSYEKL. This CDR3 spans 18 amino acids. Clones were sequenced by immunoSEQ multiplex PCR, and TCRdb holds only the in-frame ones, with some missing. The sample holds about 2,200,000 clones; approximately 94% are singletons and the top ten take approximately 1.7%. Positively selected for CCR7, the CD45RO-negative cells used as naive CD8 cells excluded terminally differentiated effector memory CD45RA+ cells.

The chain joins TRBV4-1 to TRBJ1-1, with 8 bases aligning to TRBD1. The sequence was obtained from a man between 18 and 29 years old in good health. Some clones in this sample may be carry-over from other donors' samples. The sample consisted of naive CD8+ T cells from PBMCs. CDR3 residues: CASSQIGRQGATNTEAFF. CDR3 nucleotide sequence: TGCGCCAGCAGCCAAATCGGGAGGCAGGGGGCAACGAACACTGAAGCTTTCTTT.